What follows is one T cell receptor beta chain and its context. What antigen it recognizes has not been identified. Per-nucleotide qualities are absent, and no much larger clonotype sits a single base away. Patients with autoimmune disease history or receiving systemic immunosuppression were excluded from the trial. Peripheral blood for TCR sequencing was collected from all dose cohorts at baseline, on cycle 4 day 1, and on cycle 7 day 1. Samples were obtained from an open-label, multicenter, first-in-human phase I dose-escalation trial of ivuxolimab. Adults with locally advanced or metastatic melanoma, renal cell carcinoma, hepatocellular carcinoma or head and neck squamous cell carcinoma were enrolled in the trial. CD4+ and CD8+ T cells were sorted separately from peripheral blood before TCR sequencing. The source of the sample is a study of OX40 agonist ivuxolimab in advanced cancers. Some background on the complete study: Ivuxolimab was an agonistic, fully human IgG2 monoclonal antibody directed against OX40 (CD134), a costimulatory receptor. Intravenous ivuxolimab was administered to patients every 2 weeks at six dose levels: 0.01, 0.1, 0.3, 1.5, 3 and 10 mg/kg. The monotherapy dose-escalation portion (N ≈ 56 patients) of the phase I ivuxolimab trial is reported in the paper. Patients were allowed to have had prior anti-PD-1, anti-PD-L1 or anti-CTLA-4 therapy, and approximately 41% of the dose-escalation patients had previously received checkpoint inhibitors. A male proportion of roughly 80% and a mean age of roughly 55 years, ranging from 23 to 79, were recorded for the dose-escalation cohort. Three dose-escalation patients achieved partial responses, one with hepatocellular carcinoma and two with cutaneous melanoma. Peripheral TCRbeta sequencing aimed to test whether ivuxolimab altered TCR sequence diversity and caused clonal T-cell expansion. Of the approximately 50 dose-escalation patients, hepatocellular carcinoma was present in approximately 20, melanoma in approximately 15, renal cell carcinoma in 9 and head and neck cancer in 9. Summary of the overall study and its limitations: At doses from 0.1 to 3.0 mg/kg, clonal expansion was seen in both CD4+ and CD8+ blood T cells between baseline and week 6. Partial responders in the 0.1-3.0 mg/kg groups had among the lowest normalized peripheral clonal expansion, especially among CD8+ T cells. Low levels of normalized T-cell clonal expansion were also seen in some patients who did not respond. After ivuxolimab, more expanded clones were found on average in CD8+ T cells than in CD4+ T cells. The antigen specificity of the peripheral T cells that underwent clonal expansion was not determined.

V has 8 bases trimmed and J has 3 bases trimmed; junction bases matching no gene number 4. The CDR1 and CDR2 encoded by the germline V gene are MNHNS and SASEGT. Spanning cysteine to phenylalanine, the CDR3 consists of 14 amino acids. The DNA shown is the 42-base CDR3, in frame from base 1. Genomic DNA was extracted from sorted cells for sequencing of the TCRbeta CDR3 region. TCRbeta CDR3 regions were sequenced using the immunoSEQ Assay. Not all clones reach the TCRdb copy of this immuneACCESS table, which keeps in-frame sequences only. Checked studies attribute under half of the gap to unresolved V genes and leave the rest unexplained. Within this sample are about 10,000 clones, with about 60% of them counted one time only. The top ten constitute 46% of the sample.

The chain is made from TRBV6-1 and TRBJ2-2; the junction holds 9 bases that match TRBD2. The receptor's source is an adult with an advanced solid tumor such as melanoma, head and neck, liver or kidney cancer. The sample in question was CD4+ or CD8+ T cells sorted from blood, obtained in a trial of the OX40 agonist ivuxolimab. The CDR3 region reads CASALAGDTGELFF. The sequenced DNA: TGTGCCAGCGCTTTAGCGGGAGACACCGGGGAGCTGTTTTTT.